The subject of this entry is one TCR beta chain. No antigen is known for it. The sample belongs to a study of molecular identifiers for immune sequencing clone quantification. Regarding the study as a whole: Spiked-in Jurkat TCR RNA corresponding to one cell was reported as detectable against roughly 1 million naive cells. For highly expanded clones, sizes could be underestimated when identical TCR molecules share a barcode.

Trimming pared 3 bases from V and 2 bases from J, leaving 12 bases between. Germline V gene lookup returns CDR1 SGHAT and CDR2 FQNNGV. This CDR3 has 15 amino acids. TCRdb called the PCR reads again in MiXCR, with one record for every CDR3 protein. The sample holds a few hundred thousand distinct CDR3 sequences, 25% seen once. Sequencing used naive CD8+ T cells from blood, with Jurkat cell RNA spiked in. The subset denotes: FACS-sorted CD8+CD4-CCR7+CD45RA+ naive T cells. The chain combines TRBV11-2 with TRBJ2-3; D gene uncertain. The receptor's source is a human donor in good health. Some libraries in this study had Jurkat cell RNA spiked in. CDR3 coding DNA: TGTGCCAGCAGCTTTAACGCGCGAGTCACAGATACGCAGTATTTT. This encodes CASSFNARVTDTQYF.